The rows below give T cell receptor beta chains drawn from one sample of a study of patients and donors after allogeneic stem cell transplantation. TCRdb reprocessed the RT-PCR reads via MiXCR and lists one record per CDR3 protein. The sample holds 150,000 to 200,000 distinct CDR3 sequences, approximately 22% seen once. Sequenced: blood, either unsorted or a sorted T cell fraction (not recorded which). Every receptor here comes from a human donor who was either an allogeneic HSCT recipient or a stem cell or donor lymphocyte infusion donor (not recorded which). It is not recorded whose cells these are; they may come from a transplant donor. CDR3s include the opening cysteine and the closing phenylalanine or tryptophan. D genes are given only for firm matches. For some rows the clone size is stated as once, few or many, or as a class when expanded; others skip it.

j_gene: TRBJ1-3; abundance: NA; v_gene: TRBV20-1; d_gene: NA; CDR3nt: TGCAGTGCTAGTACGCAGGGACTACCCGCCATATATTTT; CDR3aa: CSASTQGLPAIYF
j_gene: TRBJ2-7; abundance: NA; v_gene: TRBV29-1; d_gene: NA; CDR3nt: TGCAGCGTCCCTGGAGGGCAGGGAGGAACCTACGAGCAGTACTTC; CDR3aa: CSVPGGQGGTYEQYF
j_gene: TRBJ2-5; abundance: NA; v_gene: TRBV5-1; d_gene: NA; CDR3nt: TGCGCCAGCAGCTTGGACCAAGAGACCCAGTACTTC; CDR3aa: CASSLDQETQYF
j_gene: TRBJ2-2; abundance: NA; v_gene: TRBV12-3/TRBV12-4; d_gene: NA; CDR3nt: TGTGCCAGCAGGAACCAGGGGGGGACCGGGGAGCTGTTTTTT; CDR3aa: CASRNQGGTGELFF
j_gene: TRBJ2-2; abundance: few; v_gene: TRBV11-2; d_gene: NA; CDR3nt: TGTGCCAGCAGCTCAGGGCTTACCGGGGAGCTGTTTTTT; CDR3aa: CASSSGLTGELFF
j_gene: TRBJ2-1; abundance: NA; v_gene: TRBV5-1; d_gene: TRBD1; CDR3nt: TGCGCCAGCAACCCGCCGACAGGGGGTGGCTACAATGAGCAGTTCTTC; CDR3aa: CASNPPTGGGYNEQFF
j_gene: TRBJ2-4; abundance: few; v_gene: TRBV29-1; d_gene: NA; CDR3nt: TGCAGCGTCACCGGTTTCGACTTAGCCAAAAACATTCAGTACTTC; CDR3aa: CSVTGFDLAKNIQYF
j_gene: TRBJ1-4; abundance: few; v_gene: TRBV6-5; d_gene: NA; CDR3nt: TGTGCCAGCAGTTACTCGTCCAGGGTGCAGGCTGAAAAACTGTTTTTT; CDR3aa: CASSYSSRVQAEKLFF
j_gene: TRBJ2-3; abundance: NA; v_gene: TRBV6-2/TRBV6-3; d_gene: NA; CDR3nt: TGTGCCAGCGAGAGAGGAGATACGCAGTATTTT; CDR3aa: CASERGDTQYF
j_gene: TRBJ1-1; abundance: many; v_gene: TRBV29-1; d_gene: NA; CDR3nt: TGCAGCGTTGCGGGAGGATGGTTGAACACTGAAGCTTTCTTT; CDR3aa: CSVAGGWLNTEAFF
j_gene: TRBJ2-2; abundance: NA; v_gene: TRBV6-6; d_gene: TRBD2; CDR3nt: TGTGCCAGCAGCTTAATTAGCGGGGCCGTCACCGGGGAGCTGTTTTTT; CDR3aa: CASSLISGAVTGELFF
j_gene: TRBJ1-1; abundance: few; v_gene: TRBV6-1; d_gene: TRBD1; CDR3nt: TGTGCCAGCAGTGATGATAGGGGGCATCGGGCTTTCTTT; CDR3aa: CASSDDRGHRAFF
j_gene: TRBJ1-5; abundance: many; v_gene: TRBV20-1; d_gene: NA; CDR3nt: TGCAGTGCTAGTGCCCGGTTGGGCAATCAGCCCCAGCATTTT; CDR3aa: CSASARLGNQPQHF
j_gene: TRBJ1-1; abundance: many; v_gene: TRBV5-1; d_gene: NA; CDR3nt: TGCGCCAGCAGCTTGGTTCGGGATGAAGCTTTCTTT; CDR3aa: CASSLVRDEAFF
j_gene: TRBJ1-4; abundance: many; v_gene: TRBV20-1; d_gene: TRBD1; CDR3nt: TGCAGTGCTAGGGGACAGGGCTGGGATGAAAAACTGTTTTTT; CDR3aa: CSARGQGWDEKLFF
j_gene: TRBJ2-1; abundance: NA; v_gene: TRBV7-2; d_gene: NA; CDR3nt: TGTGCCAGCAGCTTCGGCGGGACCGGCTCCTACAATGTGCAGTTCTTC; CDR3aa: CASSFGGTGSYNVQFF
j_gene: TRBJ2-3; abundance: NA; v_gene: TRBV20-1; d_gene: NA; CDR3nt: TGCAGTGCTAGCACTACCCTCAACACAGATACGCAGTATTTT; CDR3aa: CSASTTLNTDTQYF
j_gene: TRBJ1-4; abundance: NA; v_gene: TRBV20-1; d_gene: NA; CDR3nt: TGCAGTGCAAGACAGTTCTCTAATGAAAAACTGTTTTTT; CDR3aa: CSARQFSNEKLFF
j_gene: TRBJ2-3; abundance: many; v_gene: TRBV12-3/TRBV12-4; d_gene: NA; CDR3nt: TGTGCCAGCAGTTCGGGGGACACAAGCACAGATACGCAGTATTTT; CDR3aa: CASSSGDTSTDTQYF
j_gene: TRBJ1-5; abundance: many; v_gene: TRBV12-3/TRBV12-4; d_gene: TRBD1; CDR3nt: TGTGCCAGCAGTTCCGACAGGGCGTTGAATCAGCCCCAGCATTTT; CDR3aa: CASSSDRALNQPQHF
j_gene: TRBJ1-3; abundance: many; v_gene: TRBV7-8; d_gene: NA; CDR3nt: TGTGCCAGCACCACTTCCTGGGATCCCTCTCGGAACACCATATATTTT; CDR3aa: CASTTSWDPSRNTIYF
j_gene: TRBJ1-1; abundance: few; v_gene: TRBV10-3; d_gene: NA; CDR3nt: TGTGCCATCAGGGGGGTGGGGATTAACACTGAAGCTTTCTTT; CDR3aa: CAIRGVGINTEAFF
j_gene: TRBJ2-3; abundance: NA; v_gene: TRBV30; d_gene: TRBD1; CDR3nt: TGTGCCTGGCATGGGGACAGGGGAAACACAGATACGCAGTATTTT; CDR3aa: CAWHGDRGNTDTQYF
j_gene: TRBJ2-1; abundance: few; v_gene: TRBV12-3/TRBV12-4; d_gene: NA; CDR3nt: TGTGCCAGCAGTTTTGTGTCCTGGACTACCTACAATGAGCAGTTCTTC; CDR3aa: CASSFVSWTTYNEQFF
j_gene: TRBJ1-1; abundance: few; v_gene: TRBV5-1; d_gene: TRBD1; CDR3nt: TGCGCCAGCAGCTTTGACAGGGGGCGGACTGAAGCTTTCTTT; CDR3aa: CASSFDRGRTEAFF
j_gene: TRBJ2-7; abundance: NA; v_gene: TRBV4-1; d_gene: TRBD1; CDR3nt: TGCGCCAGCAGCCCCTGGGACAGATCCACAGGGGAGCAGTACTTC; CDR3aa: CASSPWDRSTGEQYF
j_gene: TRBJ1-4; abundance: few; v_gene: TRBV29-1; d_gene: TRBD1; CDR3nt: TGCAGCGTTGAGGCCACCAGGGGGGAAAAACTGTTTTTT; CDR3aa: CSVEATRGEKLFF
j_gene: TRBJ1-1; abundance: many; v_gene: TRBV5-6; d_gene: NA; CDR3nt: TGTGCCAGCAGCTTACCCTCCTGGGGCGAAGCTTTCTTT; CDR3aa: CASSLPSWGEAFF
j_gene: TRBJ1-6; abundance: NA; v_gene: TRBV19; d_gene: NA; CDR3nt: TGTGCCAGTAGTAGGGGGAAGGGGGATTCACCCCTCCACTTT; CDR3aa: CASSRGKGDSPLHF
j_gene: TRBJ2-5; abundance: few; v_gene: TRBV3-1; d_gene: TRBD1; CDR3nt: TGTGCCAGCAACAAACCGGGACAGGGAGTTGGAGAGACCCAGTACTTC; CDR3aa: CASNKPGQGVGETQYF
j_gene: TRBJ1-5; abundance: many; v_gene: TRBV5-1; d_gene: TRBD1; CDR3nt: TGCGCCAGCAGCGCGACAGGACAGGATCAGCCCCAGCATTTT; CDR3aa: CASSATGQDQPQHF
j_gene: TRBJ2-1; abundance: NA; v_gene: TRBV12-3/TRBV12-4; d_gene: TRBD1; CDR3nt: TGTGCCAGCAGTACAGGACAGGGGGGGCGGTACAATGAGCAGTTCTTC; CDR3aa: CASSTGQGGRYNEQFF
j_gene: TRBJ1-1; abundance: NA; v_gene: TRBV12-3/TRBV12-4; d_gene: TRBD1; CDR3nt: TGTGCCAGCAGTATCGGGACAGGGGAGGCTGAAGCTTTCTTT; CDR3aa: CASSIGTGEAEAFF
j_gene: TRBJ2-2; abundance: NA; v_gene: TRBV15; d_gene: NA; CDR3nt: TGTGCCACCAGCCGGCCGACCGGGGGATCCGGGGAGCTGTTTTTT; CDR3aa: CATSRPTGGSGELFF
j_gene: TRBJ2-1; abundance: NA; v_gene: TRBV5-6; d_gene: NA; CDR3nt: TGTGCCAGCAGTCCGAATTGGGGTATAGGCTACAATGAGCAGTTCTTC; CDR3aa: CASSPNWGIGYNEQFF
j_gene: TRBJ2-4; abundance: few; v_gene: TRBV20-1; d_gene: TRBD2; CDR3nt: TGCAGTGCCATGCCCGGGACTAGCGGAAACATTCAGTACTTC; CDR3aa: CSAMPGTSGNIQYF
j_gene: TRBJ1-1; abundance: few; v_gene: TRBV4-1; d_gene: TRBD1; CDR3nt: TGCGCCAGCAGCCAAGTTCAGGGGGACACTGAAGCTTTCTTT; CDR3aa: CASSQVQGDTEAFF
j_gene: TRBJ2-3; abundance: NA; v_gene: TRBV4-1; d_gene: TRBD2; CDR3nt: TGCGCCAGCAGCCAAGTAGCGGGGGTCACAGATACGCAGTATTTT; CDR3aa: CASSQVAGVTDTQYF
j_gene: TRBJ1-5; abundance: NA; v_gene: TRBV12-3/TRBV12-4; d_gene: TRBD1; CDR3nt: TGTGCCAGCAGTTTAGGCCTGAGGGACAGCATTAATCAGCCCCAGCATTTT; CDR3aa: CASSLGLRDSINQPQHF
j_gene: TRBJ1-5; abundance: few; v_gene: TRBV6-1; d_gene: TRBD1; CDR3nt: TGTGCCAGCAGCCCTTTGGGACAGGGCTCCAATCAGCCCCAGCATTTT; CDR3aa: CASSPLGQGSNQPQHF
j_gene: TRBJ2-7; abundance: few; v_gene: TRBV25-1; d_gene: TRBD1; CDR3nt: TGTGCCAGCAGGCCGACAGGGTCTGACGAGCAGTACTTC; CDR3aa: CASRPTGSDEQYF
j_gene: TRBJ1-5; abundance: NA; v_gene: TRBV5-1; d_gene: TRBD1; CDR3nt: TGCGCCAGCAGCTTGGCAGGGGGCTACCAGCCCCAGCATTTT; CDR3aa: CASSLAGGYQPQHF
j_gene: TRBJ2-3; abundance: NA; v_gene: TRBV7-6; d_gene: TRBD2; CDR3nt: TGTGCCAGCAGCCTTCAATACTCTAGCGGGAGGATTATCAGCCCAGATACGCAGTATTTT; CDR3aa: CASSLQYSSGRIISPDTQYF
j_gene: TRBJ2-1; abundance: once; v_gene: TRBV5-1; d_gene: NA; CDR3nt: TGCGCCAGCAGCTTGGGGGGCCTTGGGTACAATGAGCAGTTCTTC; CDR3aa: CASSLGGLGYNEQFF
j_gene: TRBJ2-2; abundance: few; v_gene: TRBV5-6; d_gene: NA; CDR3nt: TGTGCCAGCAGCTTCGTAGCCCTAACCTACACCGGGGAGCTGTTTTTT; CDR3aa: CASSFVALTYTGELFF
j_gene: TRBJ2-5; abundance: few; v_gene: TRBV7-3; d_gene: TRBD1; CDR3nt: TGTGCCAGCAGCTTCGGACAGGGATTAGAGACCCAGTACTTC; CDR3aa: CASSFGQGLETQYF
j_gene: TRBJ2-1; abundance: NA; v_gene: TRBV5-6; d_gene: NA; CDR3nt: TGTGCCAGCAGCTTGAGCGTTGAGCAGTTCTTC; CDR3aa: CASSLSVEQFF
j_gene: TRBJ2-5; abundance: few; v_gene: TRBV9; d_gene: NA; CDR3nt: TGTGCCAGCAGCCAATTATCGACTGGACAAGAGACCCAGTACTTC; CDR3aa: CASSQLSTGQETQYF